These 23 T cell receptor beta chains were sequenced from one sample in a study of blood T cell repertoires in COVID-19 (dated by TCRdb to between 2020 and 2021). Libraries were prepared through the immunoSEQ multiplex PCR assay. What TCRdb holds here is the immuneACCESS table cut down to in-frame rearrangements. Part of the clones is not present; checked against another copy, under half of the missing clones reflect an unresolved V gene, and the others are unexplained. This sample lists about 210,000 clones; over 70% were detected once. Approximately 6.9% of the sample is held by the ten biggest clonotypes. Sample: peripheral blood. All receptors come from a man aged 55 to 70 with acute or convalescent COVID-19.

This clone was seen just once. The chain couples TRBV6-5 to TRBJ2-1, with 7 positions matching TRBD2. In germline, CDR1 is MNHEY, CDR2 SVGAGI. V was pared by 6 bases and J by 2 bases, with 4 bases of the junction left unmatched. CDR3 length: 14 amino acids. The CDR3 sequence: CASRIGTTYNEQFF. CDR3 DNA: TGTGCCAGCAGAATAGGGACTACCTACAATGAGCAGTTCTTC.

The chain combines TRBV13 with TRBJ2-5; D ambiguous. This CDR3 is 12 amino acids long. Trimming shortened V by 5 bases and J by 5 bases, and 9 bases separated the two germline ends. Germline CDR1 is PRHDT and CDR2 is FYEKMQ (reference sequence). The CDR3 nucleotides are TGTGCCAGCAGCCAGCGCGGTGAGACCCAGTACTTC. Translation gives CASSQRGETQYF.

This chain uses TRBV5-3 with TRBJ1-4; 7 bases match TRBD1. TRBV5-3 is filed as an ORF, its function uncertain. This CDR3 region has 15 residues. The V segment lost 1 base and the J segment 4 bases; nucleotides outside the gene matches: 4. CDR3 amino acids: CARSLHGTVNEKLFF. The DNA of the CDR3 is TGTGCCAGAAGCTTGCACGGGACAGTTAATGAAAAACTGTTTTTT.

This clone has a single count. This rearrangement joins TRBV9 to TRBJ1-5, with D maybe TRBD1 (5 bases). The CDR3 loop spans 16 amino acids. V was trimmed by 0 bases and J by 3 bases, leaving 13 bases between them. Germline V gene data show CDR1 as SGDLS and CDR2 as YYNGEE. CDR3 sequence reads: CASSVGGGGINQPQHF. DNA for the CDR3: TGTGCCAGCAGCGTAGGCGGGGGGGGTATCAATCAGCCCCAGCATTTT.

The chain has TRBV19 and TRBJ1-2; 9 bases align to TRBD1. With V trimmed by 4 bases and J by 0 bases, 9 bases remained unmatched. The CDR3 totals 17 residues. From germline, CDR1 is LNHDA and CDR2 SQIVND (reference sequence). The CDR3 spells CASSNLLGQGANYGYTF. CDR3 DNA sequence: TGTGCCAGTAGTAACCTATTGGGACAGGGAGCTAACTATGGCTACACCTTC.

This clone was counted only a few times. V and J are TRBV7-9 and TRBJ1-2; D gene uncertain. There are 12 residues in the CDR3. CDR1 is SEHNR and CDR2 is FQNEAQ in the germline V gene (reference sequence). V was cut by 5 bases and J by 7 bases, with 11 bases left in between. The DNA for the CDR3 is TGTGCCAGCAGCCCGGACTCTTCTGGCTACACCTTC. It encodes CASSPDSSGYTF.

CDR3 bases: TGTGCCAGCAGCTTAGGAGGTCGGGACAGGGGGTTCCTCCCCTACGAGCAGTACTTC. This sequence encodes CASSLGGRDRGFLPYEQYF. This chain connects TRBV7-8 to TRBJ2-7, with 11 bases lining up with TRBD1. Germline loops: CDR1 SGHVS, CDR2 FQNEAQ. V lost 1 base and J lost 2; bases outside the gene matches: 13. CDR3 length: 19 residues.

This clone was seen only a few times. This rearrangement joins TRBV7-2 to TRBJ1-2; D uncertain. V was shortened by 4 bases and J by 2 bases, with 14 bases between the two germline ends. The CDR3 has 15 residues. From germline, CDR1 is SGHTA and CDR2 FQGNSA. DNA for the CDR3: TGTGCCAGCAGCTCGCCACGGTCGGGGAACTATGGCTACACCTTC. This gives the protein CASSSPRSGNYGYTF.

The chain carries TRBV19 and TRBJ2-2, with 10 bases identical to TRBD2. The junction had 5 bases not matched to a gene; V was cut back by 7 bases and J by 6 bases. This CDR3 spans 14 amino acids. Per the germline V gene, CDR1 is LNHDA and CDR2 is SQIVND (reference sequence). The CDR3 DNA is TGTGCCAGTAAAGCGGGAGGGCCTCCCGGGGAGCTGTTTTTT. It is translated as CASKAGGPPGELFF.

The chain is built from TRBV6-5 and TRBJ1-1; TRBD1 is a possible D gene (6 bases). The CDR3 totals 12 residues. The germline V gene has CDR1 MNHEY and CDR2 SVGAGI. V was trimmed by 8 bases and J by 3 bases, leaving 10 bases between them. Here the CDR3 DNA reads TGTGCCAGCTCCCGGACAGACACTGAAGCTTTCTTT. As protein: CASSRTDTEAFF.

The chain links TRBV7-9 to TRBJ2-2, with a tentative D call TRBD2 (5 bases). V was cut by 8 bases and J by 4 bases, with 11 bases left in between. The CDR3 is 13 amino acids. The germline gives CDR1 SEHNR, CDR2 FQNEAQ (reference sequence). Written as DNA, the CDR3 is TGTGCCAGCCGCAATGAGGGCACCGGGGAGCTGTTTTTT. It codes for CASRNEGTGELFF.

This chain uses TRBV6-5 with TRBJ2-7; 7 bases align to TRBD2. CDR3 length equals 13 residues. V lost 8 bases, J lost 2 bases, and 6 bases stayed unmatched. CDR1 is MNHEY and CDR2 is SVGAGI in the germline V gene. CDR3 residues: CASRLAAPYEQYF. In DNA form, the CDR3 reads TGTGCCAGCCGGCTAGCGGCTCCCTACGAGCAGTACTTC.

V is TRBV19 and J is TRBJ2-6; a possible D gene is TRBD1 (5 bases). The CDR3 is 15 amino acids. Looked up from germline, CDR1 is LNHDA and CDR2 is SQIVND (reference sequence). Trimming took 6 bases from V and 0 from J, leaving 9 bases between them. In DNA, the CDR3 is TGTGCCAGTAGGACAGTCCCCTCTGGGGCCAACGTCCTGACTTTC. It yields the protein CASRTVPSGANVLTF.

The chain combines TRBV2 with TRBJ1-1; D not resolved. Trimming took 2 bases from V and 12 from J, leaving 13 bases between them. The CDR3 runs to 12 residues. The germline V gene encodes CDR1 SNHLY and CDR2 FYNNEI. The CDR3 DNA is TGTGCCAGCAGTGAATCCGGGGTGGCGTCTTTCTTT. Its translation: CASSESGVASFF.

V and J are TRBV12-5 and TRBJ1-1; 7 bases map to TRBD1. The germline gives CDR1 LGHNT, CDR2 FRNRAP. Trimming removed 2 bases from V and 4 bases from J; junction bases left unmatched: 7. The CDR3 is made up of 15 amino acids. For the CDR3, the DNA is TGTGCTAGTGGTTTGCTTTTGAGACAGGGCACTGAAGCTTTCTTT. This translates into CASGLLLRQGTEAFF.

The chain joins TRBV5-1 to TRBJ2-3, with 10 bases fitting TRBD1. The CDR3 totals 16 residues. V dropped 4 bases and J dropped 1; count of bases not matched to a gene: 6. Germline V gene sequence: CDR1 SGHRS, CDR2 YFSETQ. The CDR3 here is CASSRGGTGGTDTQYF. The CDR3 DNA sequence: TGCGCCAGCAGCCGAGGTGGGACAGGGGGCACAGATACGCAGTATTTT.

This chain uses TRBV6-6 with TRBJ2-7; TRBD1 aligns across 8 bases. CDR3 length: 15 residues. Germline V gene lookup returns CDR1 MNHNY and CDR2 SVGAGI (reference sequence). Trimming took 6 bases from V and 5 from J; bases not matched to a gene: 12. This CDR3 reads CASSPRTGRSHEQYF. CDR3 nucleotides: TGTGCCAGCAGCCCCAGGACAGGGAGGTCCCACGAGCAGTACTTC.

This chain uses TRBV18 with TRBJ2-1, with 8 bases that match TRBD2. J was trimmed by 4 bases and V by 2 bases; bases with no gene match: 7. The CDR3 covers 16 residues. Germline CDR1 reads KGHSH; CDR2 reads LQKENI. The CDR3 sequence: CASSPNPGRGYNEQFF. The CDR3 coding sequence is TGTGCCAGCTCACCAAATCCCGGGAGGGGGTACAATGAGCAGTTCTTC.

The CDR3 region has the DNA TGCAGCGTTGGGGCGGGGGCCACGGGCTACACCTTC. It yields the protein CSVGAGATGYTF. V gene TRBV29-1 combines with J gene TRBJ1-2; possible D gene TRBD1, 6 bases. The germline V gene encodes CDR1 SQVTM and CDR2 ANQGSEA. V was pared by 4 bases and J by 8 bases, with 14 bases between. This CDR3 region has 12 residues. Full variable domain (missing parts from reference TRBV29-1 and TRBJ1-2): SAVISQKPSRDICQRGTSLTIQCQVDSQVTMMFWYRQQPGQSLTLIATANQGSEATYESGFVIDKFPISRPNLTFSTLTVSNMSPEDSSIYLCSVGAGATGYTFGSGTRLTVV.

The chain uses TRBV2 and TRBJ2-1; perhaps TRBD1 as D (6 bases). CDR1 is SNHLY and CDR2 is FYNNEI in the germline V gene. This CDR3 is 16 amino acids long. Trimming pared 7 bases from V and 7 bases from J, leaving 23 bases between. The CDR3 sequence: CASTLTGLSLENEQFF. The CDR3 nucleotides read TGTGCCAGCACCTTGACAGGTCTATCGCTGGAGAATGAGCAGTTCTTC.

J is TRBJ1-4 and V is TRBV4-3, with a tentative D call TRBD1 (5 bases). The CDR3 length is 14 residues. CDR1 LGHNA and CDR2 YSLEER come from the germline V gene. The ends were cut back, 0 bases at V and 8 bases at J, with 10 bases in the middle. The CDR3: CASSQDGGDEKLFF. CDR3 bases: TGCGCCAGCAGCCAAGATGGGGGGGACGAAAAACTGTTTTTT.

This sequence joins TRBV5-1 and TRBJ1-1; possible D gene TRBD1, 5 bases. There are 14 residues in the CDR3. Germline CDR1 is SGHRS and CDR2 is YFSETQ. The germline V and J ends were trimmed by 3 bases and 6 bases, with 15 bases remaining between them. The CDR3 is CASSSSAEGPEAFF. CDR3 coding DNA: TGCGCCAGCAGCTCCTCGGCGGAGGGGCCTGAAGCTTTCTTT. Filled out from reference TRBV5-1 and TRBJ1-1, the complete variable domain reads KAGVTQTPRYLIKTRGQQVTLSCSPISGHRSVSWYQQTPGQGLQFLFEYFSETQRNKGNFPGRFSGRQFSNSRSEMNVSTLELGDSALYLCASSSSAEGPEAFFGQGTRLTVV.

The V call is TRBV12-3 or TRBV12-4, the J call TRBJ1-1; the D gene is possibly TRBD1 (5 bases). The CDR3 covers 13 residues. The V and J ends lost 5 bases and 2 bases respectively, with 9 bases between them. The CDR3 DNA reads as TGTGCCAGCAGTCGACAGTTAAACACTGAAGCTTTCTTT. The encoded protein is CASSRQLNTEAFF.